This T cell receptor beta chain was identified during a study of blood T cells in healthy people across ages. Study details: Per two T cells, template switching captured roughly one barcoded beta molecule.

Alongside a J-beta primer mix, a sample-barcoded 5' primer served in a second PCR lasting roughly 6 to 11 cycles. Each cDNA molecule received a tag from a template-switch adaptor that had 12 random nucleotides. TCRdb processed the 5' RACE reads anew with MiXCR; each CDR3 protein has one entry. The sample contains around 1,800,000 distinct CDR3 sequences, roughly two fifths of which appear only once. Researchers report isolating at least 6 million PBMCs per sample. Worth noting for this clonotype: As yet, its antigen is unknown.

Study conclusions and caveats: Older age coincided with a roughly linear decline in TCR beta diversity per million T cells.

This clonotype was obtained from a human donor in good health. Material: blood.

DNA of the CDR3: TGTGCCAGCAGCCTACGAATGAATGAGCAGTTCTTC. Residues: CASSLRMNEQFF. V usage is TRBV5-5 and J usage is TRBJ2-1; D is undetermined. Trimming removed 4 bases from V and 7 bases from J, with 9 bases in between. This CDR3 contains 12 residues. Germline assignment: CDR1 SGHKS and CDR2 YYEKEE (reference sequence).